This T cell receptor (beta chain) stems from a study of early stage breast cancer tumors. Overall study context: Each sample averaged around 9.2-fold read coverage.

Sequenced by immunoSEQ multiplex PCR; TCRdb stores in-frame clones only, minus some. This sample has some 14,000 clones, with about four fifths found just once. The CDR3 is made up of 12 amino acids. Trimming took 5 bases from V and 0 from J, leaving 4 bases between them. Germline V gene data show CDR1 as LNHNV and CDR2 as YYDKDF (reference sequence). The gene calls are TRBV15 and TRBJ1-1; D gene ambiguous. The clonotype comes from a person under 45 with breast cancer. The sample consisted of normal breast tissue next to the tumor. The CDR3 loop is CATSLVNTEAFF. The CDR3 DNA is TGTGCCACCAGCCTAGTGAACACTGAAGCTTTCTTT.